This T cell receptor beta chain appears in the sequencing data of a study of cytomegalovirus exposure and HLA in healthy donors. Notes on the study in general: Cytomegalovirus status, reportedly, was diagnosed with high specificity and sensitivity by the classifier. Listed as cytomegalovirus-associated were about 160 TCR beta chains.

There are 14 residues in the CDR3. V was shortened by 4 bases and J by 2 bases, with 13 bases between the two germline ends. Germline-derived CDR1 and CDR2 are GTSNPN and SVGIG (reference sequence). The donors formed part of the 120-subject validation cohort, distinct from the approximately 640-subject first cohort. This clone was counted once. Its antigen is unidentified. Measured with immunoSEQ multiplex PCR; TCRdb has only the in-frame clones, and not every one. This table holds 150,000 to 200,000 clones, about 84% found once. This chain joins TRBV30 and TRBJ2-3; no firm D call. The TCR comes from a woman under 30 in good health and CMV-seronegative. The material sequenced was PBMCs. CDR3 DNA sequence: TGTGCCTGGACCTCCGGAGTCTACACAGATACGCAGTATTTT. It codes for CAWTSGVYTDTQYF.